Presented here are 30 T cell receptor beta chains from one specimen sequenced in a study of neurological immune-mediated disorders. TCRdb re-analysed the 5' RACE reads in MiXCR, keeping a single row per CDR3 protein. The sample lists about 70,000 distinct CDR3 sequences, around 5.1% occurring once. Sequences were obtained from PBMCs. The origin of the receptors is a human donor with multiple sclerosis. The donor label of this sample is uncertain.

This clonotype was recorded many times. The J gene is TRBJ2-1, the V gene TRBV20-1; D may match TRBD1 or TRBD2 (5 bases each). From germline, CDR1 is DFQATT and CDR2 SNEGSKA (reference sequence). The CDR3 loop spans 12 amino acids. V dropped 0 bases and J dropped 12 bases, with 12 bases sitting between them. The CDR3 loop is CSAREEGPRQFF. The DNA of the CDR3 is TGCAGTGCTAGAGAAGAGGGGCCGAGGCAGTTCTTC.

There are many counts of this clonotype. The chain has TRBV5-6 and TRBJ2-1; D unresolved. CDR3 length: 14 amino acids. Trimming took off 4 bases at V and 6 bases at J, with 14 bases between the two ends. Germline V gene data show CDR1 as SGHDT and CDR2 as YYEEEE. For the CDR3, the DNA is TGTGCCAGCAGCACTTTACTATCGGGCAATGAGCAGTTCTTC. Translation: CASSTLLSGNEQFF.

In its sample, this clonotype was seen many times. The DNA for the CDR3 is TGTGCCAGCACCATTAGCGGAGTGGGGAATGAGCAGTTCTTC. Translating it yields CASTISGVGNEQFF. This chain joins TRBV7-2 and TRBJ2-1; a weak D match, TRBD2 (6 bases). Germline V gene data show CDR1 as SGHTA and CDR2 as FQGNSA. This CDR3 is built from 14 residues. V lost 7 bases and J 7 bases, leaving 17 bases between the germline ends.

This clonotype was detected ten times or more. The chain is built from TRBV20-1 and TRBJ2-3; the match to TRBD2 covers 7 bases. V was pared by 2 bases and J by 10 bases, with 9 bases of the junction left unmatched. Germline-derived CDR1 and CDR2 are DFQATT and SNEGSKA (reference sequence). This CDR3 comprises 13 residues. Here the CDR3 reads CSARRQTGGSQYF. CDR3 in DNA: TGCAGTGCTAGAAGGCAAACCGGGGGGTCGCAGTATTTT.

This clonotype was detected many times. This chain connects TRBV5-1 to TRBJ2-2; D is unresolved. This CDR3 has 13 amino acids. Trimming stripped 0 bases from V and 5 bases from J, with 5 bases between. Germline V gene data show CDR1 as SGHRS and CDR2 as YFSETQ. CDR3 coding DNA: TGCGCCAGCAGCTTGGCTGGGACCGGGGAGCTGTTTTTT. This gives the protein CASSLAGTGELFF.

There are many counts of this clonotype. The chain links TRBV5-1 to TRBJ1-4; tentatively, D is TRBD1 (6 bases). Germline V gene lookup returns CDR1 SGHRS and CDR2 YFSETQ. The CDR3 is made up of 14 amino acids. V dropped 2 bases and J dropped 6 bases, with 11 bases sitting between them. CDR3 nucleotide sequence: TGCGCCAGCAGCTTCCAGGGGCGCGATGAAAAACTGTTTTTT. It specifies CASSFQGRDEKLFF.

This clonotype showed up many times. The chain employs TRBV6-5 and TRBJ2-7; TRBD2 is a possible D gene (6 bases). CDR1 MNHEY and CDR2 SVGAGI come from the germline V gene. The ends were cut back, 10 bases at V and 11 bases at J, with 21 bases in the middle. The CDR3 sequence is 12 residues long. The CDR3 DNA sequence: TGTGCCACATCAGGAGGGACTCAAAGGAAGTACTTC. Translated: CATSGGTQRKYF.

The CDR3 region has the DNA TGCAGTGCTAGAGAGTTGGCTTATGGCTACACCTTC. It specifies CSARELAYGYTF. This rearrangement joins TRBV20-1 to TRBJ1-2, with D unclear. The ends were cut back, 0 bases at V and 5 bases at J, with 7 bases in the middle. There are 12 residues in the CDR3. Germline CDR1 reads DFQATT; CDR2 reads SNEGSKA (reference sequence).

There are many counts of this clonotype. This chain uses TRBV5-1 with TRBJ2-2; possibly TRBD1 for D (6 bases). V was trimmed by 4 bases and J by 6 bases, leaving 19 bases between them. Germline values: CDR1 SGHRS, CDR2 YFSETQ. CDR3 length equals 16 residues. The CDR3 region has the DNA TGCGCCAGCAGCAAGGGGGATTCCTTGAGTGCCGGGGAGCTGTTTTTT. Its protein is CASSKGDSLSAGELFF.

This clonotype appeared many times. This CDR3 is CAAGTRAGGDTQYF. CDR3 DNA sequence: TGCGCGGCCGGGACTAGGGCCGGAGGAGATACGCAGTATTTT. The gene calls are TRBV20-1 and TRBJ2-3, with TRBD2 identical over 8 bases. This CDR3 spans 14 amino acids. Germline CDR1 reads DFQATT; CDR2 reads SNEGSKA (reference sequence).

This clonotype was counted ten times or more. The CDR3 DNA reads TGCGCCAGCGGCCGGGACACCAACACCGGGGAGCTGTTTTTT. Its protein product is CASGRDTNTGELFF. The rearrangement uses TRBV5-1 and TRBJ2-2, with a tentative D call TRBD1 (6 bases). V lost 7 bases to trimming and J lost 2 bases, with 12 bases between them. Germline lookup yields CDR1 SGHRS and CDR2 YFSETQ. This CDR3 is 14 amino acids long.

The chain has TRBV7-9 and TRBJ1-2, with 9 nucleotides matching TRBD1. V shed 3 bases and J 6 bases; nucleotides not matched to a gene: 2. In germline, CDR1 is SEHNR, CDR2 FQNEAQ (reference sequence). The CDR3 contains 13 residues. This CDR3 reads CASSFGDRDGYTF. The CDR3 DNA sequence: TGTGCCAGCAGCTTCGGGGACAGGGATGGCTACACCTTC.

In its sample, this clonotype was seen many times. This sequence joins TRBV10-3 and TRBJ2-6; D not resolved. This CDR3 has 18 amino acids. CDR1 and CDR2 (germline): ENHRY, SYGVKD. V was clipped by 3 bases and J by 1 base, with 16 bases between them. DNA for the CDR3: TGTGCCATCAGTGATTGGCTTGGATATTCTTCTGGGGCCAACGTCCTGACTTTC. This sequence encodes CAISDWLGYSSGANVLTF.

At least ten counts were recorded for this clonotype. The rearrangement joins TRBV5-1 to TRBJ2-1; tentative D call: TRBD1 (5 bases). CDR3 length: 17 residues. The germline CDR1 and CDR2 sequences are SGHRS and YFSETQ. With 0 bases removed from V and 2 bases from J, the gap between germline ends came to 15 bases. CDR3 DNA sequence: TGCGCCAGCAGCTTGGTTCAGGGTTACGGCCCCTACAATGAGCAGTTCTTC. Translated, it gives CASSLVQGYGPYNEQFF.

This clonotype was seen at least ten times. J is TRBJ2-7 and V is TRBV20-1; perhaps TRBD2 as D (7 bases). Deletions cut 2 bases from V and 0 bases from J, with 11 bases between. The CDR3 runs 14 residues. Germline assignment: CDR1 DFQATT and CDR2 SNEGSKA (reference sequence). Written as DNA, the CDR3 is TGCAGTGCTAGACCCGGGGGGCTCTCCTACGAGCAGTACTTC. The encoded protein is CSARPGGLSYEQYF.

This clonotype was seen many times. The chain has TRBV7-8 and TRBJ2-3; 7 bases are a match to TRBD2. Trimming at V came to 8 bases and at J to 6 bases, leaving 17 bases not matched to a gene. Germline loops: CDR1 SGHVS, CDR2 FQNEAQ. The CDR3 sequence is 16 residues long. CDR3 loop: CASLLDLSGRFDTQYF. The DNA of the CDR3 is TGTGCCAGCCTATTGGACCTTTCCGGGAGGTTTGATACGCAGTATTTT.

This clonotype has a count of ten or more. J is TRBJ1-5 and V is TRBV10-2; weak D call: TRBD1 (5 bases). Between the trimmed V and J ends, which lost 6 bases and 5 bases, there was a span of 14 bases. Germline CDR1 is WSHSY and CDR2 is SAAADI. This CDR3 has 14 residues. The CDR3 bases are TGCGCCAGCAGCGGGACCCAGGTACATCAGCCCCAGCATTTT. Its protein product is CASSGTQVHQPQHF.

This clonotype was observed at least ten times. The chain combines TRBV20-1 with TRBJ2-7, with 8 nucleotides matching TRBD1. The junction had 9 bases not matched to a gene; V was cut back by 5 bases and J by 3 bases. The CDR3 runs to 14 residues. Germline V gene lookup returns CDR1 DFQATT and CDR2 SNEGSKA (reference sequence). The CDR3 reads CSADPTGASYEQYF. The CDR3, as DNA: TGCAGTGCTGACCCGACAGGGGCAAGCTACGAGCAGTACTTC.

In this sample, this clonotype turned up a few times. This chain links TRBV27 with TRBJ1-5; maybe TRBD1 (6 bases). V was pared by 5 bases and J by 11 bases, with 25 bases between. CDR1 is MNHEY, CDR2 SMNVEV, per germline (reference sequence). The CDR3 spans 16 residues. The CDR3 sequence: CASSLFFDAGAGSQHF. CDR3 bases: TGTGCCAGCAGTCTTTTCTTTGACGCAGGGGCTGGGTCCCAGCATTTT.

This clonotype has ten or more counts. The chain couples TRBV29-1 to TRBJ2-5; 10 bases map to TRBD1. Unmatched junction bases numbered 11, after V lost 8 bases and J lost 5 bases. Germline CDR1 reads SQVTM; CDR2 reads ANQGSEA. The CDR3 runs 14 residues. CDR3 DNA sequence: TGCAGCCTACGACAGGGGGCGAGGTTGGAGACCCAGTACTTC. This encodes CSLRQGARLETQYF.

This clonotype showed up many times. The rearrangement joins TRBV20-1 to TRBJ1-2, with 7 bases identical to TRBD1. Trimming removed 6 bases from V and 5 bases from J; junction bases left unmatched: 15. There are 15 residues in the CDR3. Germline V gives CDR1 DFQATT, CDR2 SNEGSKA (reference sequence). CDR3 in amino acids: CSASGTVVLPYGYTF. The CDR3 DNA is TGCAGTGCCAGCGGGACAGTGGTTCTGCCATATGGCTACACCTTC.

There are many counts of this clonotype. The chain carries TRBV5-1 and TRBJ1-5, with D possibly TRBD1 on 5 matching bases. The V gene lost 2 bases and the J gene lost 3 bases, with 12 bases spanning the gap. The CDR3 runs to 15 residues. The germline CDR1 and CDR2 sequences are SGHRS and YFSETQ. The CDR3 region has the DNA TGCGCCAGCAGCTTAATAGGGGATCCCAATCAGCCCCAGCATTTT. Protein: CASSLIGDPNQPQHF.

This clonotype was seen at least ten times. This chain joins TRBV6-1 and TRBJ1-1, with no clear D. V lost 8 bases to trimming and J lost 3 bases, with 19 bases between them. Germline loops: CDR1 MNHNS, CDR2 SASEGT. The CDR3 consists of 15 residues. The CDR3 loop reads CASGGRTAEDTEAFF. The CDR3 bases are TGTGCCAGCGGAGGCAGGACGGCGGAGGACACTGAAGCTTTCTTT.

This chain joins TRBV13 and TRBJ2-3, with TRBD2 matching 10 bases. Germline values: CDR1 PRHDT, CDR2 FYEKMQ (reference sequence). J lost 1 base, V lost 2 bases, and 6 bases had no gene match. This CDR3 has 17 amino acids. CDR3 loop: CASSLPLAGGRTDTQYF. In DNA, the CDR3 is TGTGCCAGCAGCTTACCCTTAGCGGGGGGCCGCACAGATACGCAGTATTTT.

In this sample, this clonotype is medium-sized (0.01 to 0.1%). V usage is TRBV5-1 and J usage is TRBJ1-2; D unresolved. The germline V and J ends were trimmed by 3 bases and 8 bases, with 17 bases remaining between them. The CDR3 covers 14 residues. The germline CDR1 and CDR2 sequences are SGHRS and YFSETQ. The CDR3 reads CASSSGPTLEGYTF. The CDR3 DNA sequence: TGCGCCAGCAGCTCCGGACCGACCCTGGAGGGCTACACCTTC.

This clonotype has a count of ten or more. The chain joins TRBV5-4 to TRBJ2-2; TRBD2 matches at 12 bases. V dropped 6 bases and J dropped 5; count of bases not matched to a gene: 11. Germline V CDR1 and CDR2: SGHNT, YYREEE (reference sequence). The CDR3 is 17 amino acids. The CDR3, as DNA: TGTGCCAGCACGCCCCCAGGGCTAGCGGGGGGGACCGGGGAGCTGTTTTTT. Protein: CASTPPGLAGGTGELFF.

This clonotype showed up many times. A much larger clone differs by one base, so this may be a read error. This chain connects TRBV5-1 to TRBJ2-7; possibly TRBD1 or TRBD2 for D (5 bases each). The CDR3 extends over 13 amino acids. V was pared by 3 bases and J by 0 bases, with 7 bases between. CDR1 SGHRS and CDR2 YFSETQ come from the germline V gene. CDR3 loop: CASSSGTSYEQYF. DNA for the CDR3: TGCGCCAGCAGCTCCGGGACCTCCTACGAGCAGTACTTC.

This clonotype was counted many times. The rearrangement uses TRBV5-1 and TRBJ2-2; D gene ambiguous. V shed 4 bases and J shed 5 bases, with 12 bases lying between them. This CDR3 comprises 14 residues. Germline lookup yields CDR1 SGHRS and CDR2 YFSETQ. In DNA, the CDR3 is TGCGCCAGCAGCCTTGGCGCCGAAACCGGGGAGCTGTTTTTT. It encodes CASSLGAETGELFF.

This clonotype was observed at least ten times. This chain's CDR3 is CASSLDWGGSRETQYF. The DNA for the CDR3 is TGCGCCAGCAGCTTGGATTGGGGGGGGTCCCGGGAGACCCAGTACTTC. The V call is TRBV5-1, the J call TRBJ2-5; TRBD2 agrees at 7 bases. The CDR3 runs to 16 residues. Germline CDR1 SGHRS, CDR2 YFSETQ. The V segment lost 0 bases and the J segment 5 bases; nucleotides outside the gene matches: 10.

Many counts were recorded for this clonotype. The V gene is TRBV7-9, the J gene TRBJ2-5; 10 nucleotides align to TRBD1. The CDR3 consists of 17 residues. Germline loops: CDR1 SEHNR, CDR2 FQNEAQ (reference sequence). J gave up 0 bases and V 1 base, and 5 bases lay outside the gene matches. For the CDR3, the DNA is TGTGCCAGCAGCTTAGGGGACAGGGGCCTGTACCAAGAGACCCAGTACTTC. Its translation: CASSLGDRGLYQETQYF.